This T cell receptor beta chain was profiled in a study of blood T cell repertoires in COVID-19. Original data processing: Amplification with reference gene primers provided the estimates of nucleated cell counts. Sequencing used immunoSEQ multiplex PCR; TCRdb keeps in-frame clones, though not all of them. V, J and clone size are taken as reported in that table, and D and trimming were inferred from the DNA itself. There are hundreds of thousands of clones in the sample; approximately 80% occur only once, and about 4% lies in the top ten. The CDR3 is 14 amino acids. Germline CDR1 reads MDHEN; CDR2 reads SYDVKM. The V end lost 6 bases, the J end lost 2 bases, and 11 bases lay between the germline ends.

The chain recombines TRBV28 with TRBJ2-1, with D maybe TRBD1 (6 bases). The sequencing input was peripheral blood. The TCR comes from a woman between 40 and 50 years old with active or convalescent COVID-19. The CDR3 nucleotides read TGTGCCAGCAGCCTCCGACAGGCCTACAATGAGCAGTTCTTC. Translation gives CASSLRQAYNEQFF.